One and the same sample provided the 24 T cell receptor beta chains below, sequenced in a study of neurological immune-mediated disorders. TCRdb independently ran MiXCR on the 5' RACE reads; one entry per CDR3 protein. The sample gives tens of thousands of distinct CDR3 sequences, approximately 10% of which show up once; less than 6% is in the top ten. Sequenced sample: PBMCs. The receptor source for this set is a man aged 70-80 years with HTLV-1-associated myelopathy (HAM/TSP).

This clonotype was detected many times. The J gene is TRBJ2-3, the V gene TRBV5-1, with D unclear. There are 14 residues in the CDR3. CDR1 is SGHRS and CDR2 is YFSETQ in the germline V gene. Trimming removed 3 bases from V and 2 bases from J, with 10 bases in between. This CDR3 reads CASSYQTPTDTQYF. The CDR3 DNA follows: TGCGCCAGCAGCTATCAGACACCCACAGATACGCAGTATTTT.

This clonotype was counted ten times or more. The CDR3 is CASSSLTSGRANNEQFF. The CDR3, as DNA: TGTGCCAGCAGCTCGCTGACTAGCGGGAGGGCTAACAATGAGCAGTTCTTC. The V call is TRBV5-5, the J call TRBJ2-1, with 14 bases identical to TRBD2. From germline, CDR1 is SGHKS and CDR2 YYEKEE (reference sequence). The J segment lost 5 bases and the V segment lost 3 bases, leaving 7 bases of the junction unmatched. The length of the CDR3 is 17 residues.

There are many counts of this clonotype. CDR3 DNA: TGCAGTGTCCCGGGACAGGGGAGGTATCAGCCCCAGCATTTT. Amino acid sequence: CSVPGQGRYQPQHF. The genes are TRBV20-1 and TRBJ1-5, with 10 bases identical to TRBD1. The length of the CDR3 is 14 residues. V shed 7 bases, J shed 5 bases, and the junction held 8 bases outside the gene matches. Germline values: CDR1 DFQATT, CDR2 SNEGSKA (reference sequence).

This clonotype was seen repeatedly, ten times or more. V and J are TRBV9 and TRBJ1-4; perhaps TRBD1 as D (6 bases). The CDR3 is 16 residues long. Looked up from germline, CDR1 is SGDLS and CDR2 is YYNGEE. Trimming took 3 bases from V and 6 from J, leaving 18 bases between them. CDR3 sequence reads: CASSEASRGRYEKLFF. The CDR3 coding sequence is TGTGCCAGCAGCGAGGCGTCGCGGGGGCGTTATGAAAAACTGTTTTTT.

CDR3 sequence (DNA): TGCAGTGCATCGGAGGGCCCGGGGTTTGGTGAGCAGTTCTTC. This translates into CSASEGPGFGEQFF. The J gene is TRBJ2-1, the V gene TRBV20-1; D is perhaps TRBD2 (6 bases). The V end was cut by 6 bases, the J end by 9 bases, with 21 bases between. The CDR3 is 14 residues long. Per germline, CDR1 DFQATT and CDR2 SNEGSKA (reference sequence).

This clonotype was picked up many times. The rearrangement uses TRBV3-1 and TRBJ2-1; tentatively, D is TRBD1 or TRBD2 (5 bases each). Trimming cost V 2 bases and J 3 bases, with 11 bases left between them. Germline assignment: CDR1 LGHDT and CDR2 YNNKEL (reference sequence). The CDR3 loop spans 15 amino acids. As DNA, the CDR3 is TGTGCCAGCAGCCAACCGGGACGCCGCTACAATGAGCAGTTCTTC. The encoded protein is CASSQPGRRYNEQFF.

This clonotype was seen at least ten times. The chain links TRBV5-1 to TRBJ2-1, with 8 bases aligning to TRBD2. This CDR3 region has 19 residues. Germline lookup yields CDR1 SGHRS and CDR2 YFSETQ. V lost 2 bases, J lost 0 bases, and 13 bases stayed unmatched. The CDR3 DNA reads as TGCGCCAGCAGCTTCATTCGAGCGGGAGTCGGGAGCTCCTACAATGAGCAGTTCTTC. Residues: CASSFIRAGVGSSYNEQFF.

This clonotype came up many times. The V and J genes are TRBV27 and TRBJ2-5; D may be TRBD2 (7 bases). The CDR3 totals 16 residues. Germline assignment: CDR1 MNHEY and CDR2 SMNVEV (reference sequence). V shed 6 bases and J shed 0 bases, with 17 bases lying between them. CDR3 loop: CASRSWGGRNQETQYF. The DNA of the CDR3 is TGTGCCAGCAGGTCCTGGGGGGGGCGAAACCAAGAGACCCAGTACTTC.

This clonotype was picked up many times. This chain joins TRBV27 and TRBJ2-5, with TRBD2 matching 11 bases. The germline V gene encodes CDR1 MNHEY and CDR2 SMNVEV (reference sequence). J gave up 5 bases and V 6 bases, and 11 bases lay outside the gene matches. The CDR3 totals 16 residues. This CDR3 is CASRKTLAGVLETQYF. The CDR3 DNA follows: TGTGCCAGCAGGAAAACACTAGCGGGAGTTCTGGAGACCCAGTACTTC.

This clonotype was counted ten times or more. V usage is TRBV5-1 and J usage is TRBJ1-1, with D unresolved. The V end was cut by 0 bases, the J end by 0 bases, with 12 bases between. Germline CDR1 SGHRS, CDR2 YFSETQ. The CDR3 consists of 16 residues. CDR3 region: CASSLVGSHVNTEAFF. The CDR3, as DNA: TGCGCCAGCAGCTTGGTGGGATCACATGTGAACACTGAAGCTTTCTTT.

This chain uses TRBV5-1 with TRBJ2-1; no clear D gene. CDR1 is SGHRS, CDR2 YFSETQ, per germline. The V end lost 4 bases, the J end lost 3 bases, and 14 bases lay between the germline ends. This CDR3 spans 15 amino acids. CDR3 sequence reads: CASSGSQPVYNEQFF. CDR3 in DNA: TGCGCCAGCAGCGGCAGCCAGCCGGTCTACAATGAGCAGTTCTTC.

In this sample, this clonotype turned up many times. This chain connects TRBV7-2 to TRBJ2-1; TRBD2 aligns across 10 bases. Per the germline V gene, CDR1 is SGHTA and CDR2 is FQGNSA. Trimming removed 6 bases from V and 5 bases from J; junction bases left unmatched: 7. The CDR3 spans 15 residues. For the CDR3, the DNA is TGTGCCAGCAGGGGGCTAGCGGGAGCAGACAATGAGCAGTTCTTC. Residues: CASRGLAGADNEQFF.

The table lists this clonotype with many counts. The chain employs TRBV7-3 and TRBJ2-2, with a possible D match to TRBD1 (5 bases). The CDR3 loop spans 15 amino acids. Trimming left V 6 bases short and J 0 bases short, with 11 bases between. Germline CDR1 is SGHTA and CDR2 is FQGTGA. The CDR3 nucleotides are TGTGCCAGCAGACCCGACAGATCGAACACCGGGGAGCTGTTTTTT. Protein product: CASRPDRSNTGELFF.

This clonotype was seen many times. V usage is TRBV7-9 and J usage is TRBJ2-3; D not certain. Trimming shortened V by 5 bases and J by 2 bases, and 11 bases separated the two germline ends. CDR1 and CDR2 from the germline V gene are SEHNR and FQNEAQ (reference sequence). The CDR3 sequence is 14 residues long. DNA of the CDR3: TGTGCCAGCAGCGAAGACACCCCCACAGATACGCAGTATTTT. Its translation: CASSEDTPTDTQYF.

This clonotype was recorded at least ten times. The gene calls are TRBV7-2 and TRBJ2-6; D unresolved. The germline V gene has CDR1 SGHTA and CDR2 FQGNSA. CDR3 length equals 16 residues. Trimming cost V 5 bases and J 0 bases, with 11 bases left between them. In DNA form, the CDR3 reads TGTGCCAGCAGCGCCAACCTTATCTCTGGGGCCAACGTCCTGACTTTC. Translating it yields CASSANLISGANVLTF.

This clonotype was observed many times. CDR3 coding DNA: TGTGCCAGCAGCTTTTATTCAGATAAAGAGACCCAGTACTTC. Translation gives CASSFYSDKETQYF. The rearrangement links TRBV7-9 to TRBJ2-5; D unresolved. CDR1 and CDR2 (germline): SEHNR, FQNEAQ (reference sequence). The CDR3 covers 14 residues. V dropped 3 bases and J dropped 3 bases, with 11 bases sitting between them. The entire variable domain, with the rest obtained from reference TRBV7-9 and TRBJ2-5, is as follows: DTGVSQNPRHKITKRGQNVTFRCDPISEHNRLYWYRQTLGQGPEFLTYFQNEAQLEKSRLLSDRFSAERPKGSFSTLEIQRTEQGDSAMYLCASSFYSDKETQYFGPGTRLLVL.

The table lists this clonotype with many counts. The chain links TRBV7-2 to TRBJ2-7; D is uncertain. Germline V CDR1 and CDR2: SGHTA, FQGNSA. The CDR3 covers 13 residues. V lost 7 bases, J lost 6 bases, and 16 bases lay in between. CDR3 nucleotides: TGTGCCAGCACTACCCCCCCCGTGGGCGAGCAGTACTTC. Translated: CASTTPPVGEQYF.

This clonotype was seen many times. J is TRBJ1-1 and V is TRBV5-6; the D gene is possibly TRBD1 (5 bases). Between the trimmed V and J ends, which lost 4 bases and 1 base, there was a span of 17 bases. CDR3 size: 16 residues. CDR1 SGHDT and CDR2 YYEEEE come from the germline V gene. In nucleotides, the CDR3 is TGTGCCAGCAGCGGGACGATCACCCGGAGGAACACTGAAGCTTTCTTT. It encodes CASSGTITRRNTEAFF.

The sample holds many counts of this clonotype. The chain recombines TRBV24-1 with TRBJ2-1, with TRBD2 identical over 10 bases. CDR3 length equals 16 residues. Germline CDR1 and CDR2: KGHDR and SFDVKD. The V segment lost 7 bases and the J segment 5 bases; nucleotides outside the gene matches: 10. CDR3 in DNA: TGTGCCACCAGCTATCCCCAGCGGGAGGGTGACAATGAGCAGTTCTTC. Its translation: CATSYPQREGDNEQFF.

This clonotype has ten or more counts. The chain recombines TRBV3-1 with TRBJ2-1, with 10 positions matching TRBD2. The germline gives CDR1 LGHDT, CDR2 YNNKEL (reference sequence). The CDR3 contains 14 residues. V shed 5 bases and J 7 bases; nucleotides not matched to a gene: 5. The CDR3 loop is CASSKAGGPNEQFF. In nucleotides, the CDR3 is TGTGCCAGCAGCAAAGCGGGAGGGCCTAATGAGCAGTTCTTC.

As for this clonotype: The germline gene is not matched at one end of the junction; a read error may be the cause. The chain combines TRBV12-5 with TRBJ2-1; D possibly corresponds to TRBD2 (6 bases). Germline loops: CDR1 LGHNT, CDR2 FRNRAP. The CDR3 contains 15 residues. Here the CDR3 DNA reads TGTGTTAGTGGCGCTACTAGAGGGAGGATCAATGAGCAGTTCTTC. Translated: CVSGATRGRINEQFF.

This clonotype has a count of ten or more. The chain is built from TRBV7-3 and TRBJ2-5; possible D gene TRBD1, 5 bases. CDR1 is SGHTA and CDR2 is FQGTGA in the germline V gene. V was shortened by 2 bases and J by 5 bases, with 12 bases between the two germline ends. The CDR3 runs to 14 residues. CDR3 sequence reads: CASSLSGPRETQYF. In DNA, the CDR3 is TGTGCCAGCAGCTTATCAGGGCCGCGGGAGACCCAGTACTTC.

In this sample, this clonotype turned up many times. This chain connects TRBV20-1 to TRBJ1-5; the D is unclear. This CDR3 has 13 amino acids. The V end lost 3 bases, the J end lost 6 bases, and 12 bases lay between the germline ends. Germline loops: CDR1 DFQATT, CDR2 SNEGSKA (reference sequence). The CDR3 spells CSARALRPQPQHF. Written as DNA, the CDR3 is TGCAGTGCTAGGGCGTTAAGGCCTCAGCCCCAGCATTTT.

This clonotype was counted ten times or more. The V call is TRBV5-1, the J call TRBJ2-2; TRBD2 matches at 11 bases. The CDR3 is 16 residues long. In germline, CDR1 is SGHRS, CDR2 YFSETQ. V shed 4 bases and J 7 bases; nucleotides not matched to a gene: 9. CDR3 sequence reads: CASSLIAGGPSGELFF. In DNA, the CDR3 is TGCGCCAGCAGCCTTATAGCGGGAGGGCCGAGCGGGGAGCTGTTTTTT.